Listed below are T cell receptor beta chains from one sample, sequenced in a study of blood T cell repertoires in COVID-19. The repertoire was sequenced with immunoSEQ multiplex PCR; TCRdb's copy has only in-frame clones and lacks some. This repertoire shows 140,000 to 150,000 clones, approximately 91% found once; its top ten account for 2.3%. Sequencing was performed on peripheral blood. The receptor set was obtained from a human donor in a cohort sampled during active COVID-19. CDR3s include the opening cysteine and the closing phenylalanine or tryptophan. Fields, in order: clone size, J gene, V gene, D gene, CDR3 protein, CDR3 DNA. D genes are given only for firm matches. Part of the rows lack a size; the others show once, few, many or a class for expanded clones.

clone_size: once; j_call: TRBJ2-7; v_call: TRBV29-1; d_call: TRBD2; cdr3_aa: CSVATSGGPPQGEQCF; cdr3_nt: TGCAGCGTTGCGACTAGCGGGGGGCCCCCCCAAGGCGAGCAGTGCTTC
clone_size: .; j_call: TRBJ2-5; v_call: TRBV2; d_call: TRBD2; cdr3_aa: CASSARLAGGQETQYF; cdr3_nt: TGTGCCAGCAGTGCTAGACTAGCGGGAGGGCAAGAGACCCAGTACTTC
clone_size: .; j_call: TRBJ2-2; v_call: TRBV5-5; d_call: .; cdr3_aa: CASSFPGESNTGELFF; cdr3_nt: TGTGCCAGCAGCTTCCCAGGGGAATCAAACACCGGGGAGCTGTTTTTT
clone_size: once; j_call: TRBJ2-1; v_call: TRBV7-9; d_call: .; cdr3_aa: CASSLTGHNEQFF; cdr3_nt: TGTGCCAGCAGCCTAACAGGGCATAATGAGCAGTTCTTC
clone_size: .; j_call: TRBJ2-1; v_call: TRBV7-3; d_call: .; cdr3_aa: CASSLNRASYNEQFF; cdr3_nt: TGTGCCAGCAGCTTAAACAGGGCCTCCTACAATGAGCAGTTCTTC
clone_size: .; j_call: TRBJ1-2; v_call: TRBV30; d_call: TRBD1; cdr3_aa: CAWGKTGPYGYTF; cdr3_nt: TGTGCCTGGGGGAAGACAGGGCCCTATGGCTACACCTTC
clone_size: .; j_call: TRBJ1-3; v_call: TRBV28; d_call: .; cdr3_aa: CASSSTDGNTIYF; cdr3_nt: TGTGCCAGCAGTTCGACAGATGGAAACACCATATATTTT
clone_size: .; j_call: TRBJ2-1; v_call: TRBV3-1/TRBV3-2; d_call: .; cdr3_aa: CASSQGILIGGEQFF; cdr3_nt: TGTGCCAGCAGCCAAGGCATCCTAATCGGCGGTGAGCAGTTCTTC
clone_size: .; j_call: TRBJ1-2; v_call: TRBV7-9; d_call: .; cdr3_aa: CASSLAGGPNYGYTF; cdr3_nt: TGTGCCAGCAGCTTAGCGGGAGGGCCTAACTATGGCTACACCTTC
clone_size: .; j_call: TRBJ2-7; v_call: TRBV6-2/TRBV6-3; d_call: TRBD2; cdr3_aa: CASSYVRGDPYEQYF; cdr3_nt: TGTGCCAGCAGTTACGTGCGGGGGGACCCTTACGAGCAGTACTTC
clone_size: .; j_call: TRBJ1-2; v_call: TRBV2; d_call: TRBD1; cdr3_aa: CASSPSRGKDRYTF; cdr3_nt: TGTGCCAGCAGCCCCAGCAGGGGGAAGGATCGCTACACCTTC